One T cell receptor beta chain is described in this entry. A much larger clonotype is one base distant, so this may be a read error. This sample was included in a study of tumor-infiltrating lymphocytes in primary liver carcinoma. About the research overall: Both sexes were represented among patients, who were 30 to 69 years old.

Investigators took RNA and DNA out together from roughly 18-30 mg of unsorted bulk tissue. Priming with a constant-region primer yielded TCR beta cDNA from roughly 490 ng total RNA. ARM-PCR was slightly modified, and three nested multiplex PCR rounds with it gave rise to the TCR beta libraries. A C-beta reverse primer and TRBV1-TRBV30 forward primers served in each of the first two PCR rounds, at 10 cycles apiece. TCRdb re-analysed the multiplex PCR reads in MiXCR, keeping a single row per CDR3 protein. Seen here are some 87,000 distinct CDR3 sequences, approximately 72% observed once, and the top ten hold around 30%. Looked up from germline, CDR1 is SQVTM and CDR2 is ANQGSEA. CDR3 length: 12 residues.

Sequencing was done on a sample of tumor-adjacent normal liver tissue. The TCR comes from a man in his forties or fifties with primary liver carcinoma and hepatitis B virus infection. V and J are TRBV29-1 and TRBJ2-3; D call uncertain. The CDR3 spells CGAAGGENTQYF. The CDR3 coding sequence is TGCGGCGCAGCCGGTGGGGAAAATACGCAGTATTTT.